This T cell receptor (beta chain) was identified in a study of PD-1 blockade in classical Hodgkin lymphoma. Across the study: The patients were dosed with nivolumab 3 mg/kg, infused intravenously every 2 weeks.

Comment on this clone: Its target is not known.

Time point denoted: cycle 4 day 1 (C4D1), after less than 7 weeks of nivolumab. Every patient had relapsed following autologous stem cell transplantation, and cohorts differed in brentuximab vedotin exposure. Each best response was a complete response, a partial response or progressive disease. Clones were sequenced by immunoSEQ multiplex PCR, and TCRdb holds only the in-frame ones, with some missing. The sample holds 25,000 to 40,000 clones, around 85% seen once. Study-level points and caveats: Reported baseline diversity: healthy donors highest, relapsed/refractory patients lowest. By C4D1, diversity of CD4+ TCRs had risen significantly, whereas that of CD8+ TCRs had not.

This CDR3 has 15 residues. With V trimmed by 7 bases and J by 7 bases, 8 bases remained unmatched. The germline V gene has CDR1 MNHNS and CDR2 SASEGT. Sequencing used peripheral blood mononuclear cells (PBMCs), obtained before the fourth cycle of nivolumab. The genes are TRBV6-1 and TRBJ1-4; 11 positions match TRBD1. This TCR came from a human donor with classical Hodgkin lymphoma. The CDR3 is CASKSGQGASEKLFF. CDR3 nucleotides: TGTGCCAGCAAATCCGGACAGGGGGCGAGTGAAAAACTGTTTTTT.